Below are 22 T cell receptor beta chains sequenced from a single sample in a study of shared clonotypes between healthy human individuals. Only in-frame clones appear in the TCRdb table, and some are missing; sequencing was by immunoSEQ multiplex PCR. The sample consists of 600,000 to 750,000 clones, around 77% of them appearing once. Sequenced input: memory CD4+ T cells sorted from blood. Subset specified: CD45RA-negative fraction. Every receptor here comes from a woman younger than 45 in good health.

The gene calls are TRBV2 and TRBJ2-7; D not resolved. Germline V lookup: CDR1 SNHLY, CDR2 FYNNEI. Trimming cost V 8 bases and J 0 bases, with 14 bases left between them. This CDR3 region has 14 residues. The CDR3 reads CASRYGPSSYEQYF. DNA for the CDR3: TGTGCCAGCCGTTACGGTCCCAGCTCCTACGAGCAGTACTTC.

V usage is TRBV7-9 and J usage is TRBJ2-7; either TRBD1 or TRBD2 may supply D (5 bases each). Germline V CDR1 and CDR2: SEHNR, FQNEAQ (reference sequence). The CDR3 is made up of 16 amino acids. V gave up 5 bases and J gave up 2 bases, with 19 bases separating them. For the CDR3, the DNA is TGTGCCAGCAGCCCCGGGGCCGGGGCTTACACCTACGAGCAGTACTTC. Translated: CASSPGAGAYTYEQYF.

This chain uses TRBV10-3 with TRBJ2-1; D uncertain. Trimming shortened V by 2 bases and J by 8 bases, and 7 bases separated the two germline ends. CDR1 is ENHRY, CDR2 SYGVKD, per germline. This CDR3 has 12 residues. CDR3 nucleotide sequence: TGTGCCATCAGTGAGAGCCCCCATGAGCAGTTCTTC. Translation: CAISESPHEQFF.

The chain uses TRBV6-1 and TRBJ2-7; 7 bases match TRBD2. The CDR3 loop spans 15 amino acids. CDR1 and CDR2 from the germline V gene are MNHNS and SASEGT. The V gene end was trimmed by 2 bases and the J gene end by 3 bases; junction bases not matched to a gene: 7. The CDR3 DNA sequence: TGTGCCAGCAGTGAAACGGATACGGGGGGCTACGAGCAGTACTTC. Its protein is CASSETDTGGYEQYF.

This clone appeared a few times. The chain employs TRBV7-9 and TRBJ2-7; 10 positions match TRBD1. Trimming cost V 6 bases and J 1 base; bases outside gene matches: 18. Germline V lookup: CDR1 SEHNR, CDR2 FQNEAQ (reference sequence). The length of the CDR3 is 19 residues. The CDR3 loop is CASRQLGTGVPNPSYEQYF. Written as DNA, the CDR3 is TGTGCCAGCAGACAACTTGGGACAGGGGTCCCCAATCCTTCCTACGAGCAGTACTTC.

The chain couples TRBV19 to TRBJ1-5; 7 positions match TRBD1. Germline V gene lookup returns CDR1 LNHDA and CDR2 SQIVND (reference sequence). The CDR3 covers 18 residues. The V segment lost 6 bases and the J segment 1 base; nucleotides outside the gene matches: 15. CDR3 bases: TGTGCCAGTAGATACGACCGGGACAGCCTTACCAGCAATCAGCCCCAGCATTTT. Residues: CASRYDRDSLTSNQPQHF. Full variable domain (remainder filled in from reference TRBV19 and TRBJ1-5): DGGITQSPKYLFRKEGQNVTLSCEQNLNHDAMYWYRQDPGQGLRLIYYSQIVNDFQKGDIAEGYSVSREKKESFPLTVTSAQKNPTAFYLCASRYDRDSLTSNQPQHFGDGTRLSIL.

As DNA, the CDR3 is TGTGCCAGCACCCTAGTTGGAGGCGAGACCCAGTACTTC. It codes for CASTLVGGETQYF. J is TRBJ2-5 and V is TRBV28; D perhaps matches TRBD2 (5 bases). The CDR3 contains 13 residues. Germline CDR1 MDHEN, CDR2 SYDVKM. V was cut by 7 bases and J by 5 bases, with 14 bases left in between. Full variable domain (rest looked up from reference TRBV28 and TRBJ2-5): DVKVTQSSRYLVKRTGEKVFLECVQDMDHENMFWYRQDPGLGLRLIYFSYDVKMKEKGDIPEGYSVSREKKERFSLILESASTNQTSMYLCASTLVGGETQYFGPGTRLLVL.

In this sample, this clone turned up once. The gene calls are TRBV4-1 and TRBJ2-3; 7 nucleotides line up with TRBD2. Germline-derived CDR1 and CDR2 are MGHRA and YSYEKL. J gave up 5 bases and V 2 bases, and 7 bases lay outside the gene matches. The CDR3 has 15 residues. The CDR3 sequence is CASSQPGVAGDTQYF. The CDR3 DNA reads TGCGCCAGCAGCCAACCCGGGGTAGCGGGAGATACGCAGTATTTT.

This clone has only a few counts. J is TRBJ2-5 and V is TRBV5-1; 9 nucleotides match TRBD1. V dropped 6 bases and J dropped 6; count of bases not matched to a gene: 12. The germline gives CDR1 SGHRS, CDR2 YFSETQ. The CDR3 totals 15 residues. CDR3 nucleotide sequence: TGCGCCAGCAACTTAGGGGACAGGGACGGAAAGACCCAGTACTTC. Translated, it gives CASNLGDRDGKTQYF.

The chain recombines TRBV15 with TRBJ2-5; TRBD2 matches at 11 bases. Germline assignment: CDR1 LNHNV and CDR2 YYDKDF (reference sequence). This CDR3 contains 17 residues. With V trimmed by 1 base and J by 4 bases, 8 bases remained unmatched. The CDR3 DNA reads TGTGCCACCAGCAGAGGGACTAGCGGGTGGATGGGAGAGACCCAGTACTTC. This encodes CATSRGTSGWMGETQYF.

Here the CDR3 reads CASGDTDRGQETQYF. The CDR3 DNA reads TGTGCCAGCGGGGACACGGACAGGGGCCAAGAGACCCAGTACTTC. V usage is TRBV25-1 and J usage is TRBJ2-5, with TRBD1 matching over 9 bases. The CDR3 extends over 15 amino acids. Per germline, CDR1 MGHDK and CDR2 SYGVNS. With 8 bases clipped from V and 1 base from J, the junction kept 8 bases outside the gene matches.

The chain uses TRBV20-1 and TRBJ1-2; D gene unclear. CDR3 length: 11 residues. CDR1 and CDR2 (germline): DFQATT, SNEGSKA (reference sequence). Trimming cost V 4 bases and J 11 bases, with 14 bases left between them. The CDR3 loop reads CSATHQVGYTF. CDR3 nucleotides: TGCAGTGCTACCCACCAGGTGGGGTACACCTTC.

Only one count was recorded for this clone. The chain has TRBV7-2 and TRBJ2-7; either TRBD1 or TRBD2 may supply D (5 bases each). This CDR3 region has 14 residues. Germline V CDR1 and CDR2: SGHTA, FQGNSA. Between the trimmed V and J ends, which lost 6 bases and 6 bases, there was a span of 18 bases. The CDR3 DNA reads as TGTGCCAGCAGTTCACGGGACGGGATAAGCGAGCAGTACTTC. Translation: CASSSRDGISEQYF.

The chain has TRBV19 and TRBJ1-5; D gene unclear. V lost 6 bases and J 9 bases, leaving 15 bases between the germline ends. The CDR3 runs 13 residues. CDR1 and CDR2 from the germline V gene are LNHDA and SQIVND (reference sequence). The CDR3 sequence: CASSDTIVGPQHF. CDR3 sequence (DNA): TGTGCCAGTAGCGACACTATCGTGGGGCCCCAGCATTTT.

This clone was recorded once. The chain employs TRBV7-2 and TRBJ2-7; D remains ambiguous. This CDR3 comprises 13 residues. Germline CDR1 reads SGHTA; CDR2 reads FQGNSA. V lost 1 base and J 1 base, leaving 5 bases between the germline ends. CDR3 in amino acids: CASSLGWSYEQYF. The CDR3 nucleotides read TGTGCCAGCAGCTTAGGATGGTCCTACGAGCAGTACTTC.

The gene calls are TRBV19 and TRBJ1-5; no clear D. There are 12 residues in the CDR3. CDR1 and CDR2 (germline): LNHDA, SQIVND (reference sequence). V gave up 5 bases and J gave up 5 bases, with 7 bases separating them. CDR3 nucleotides: TGTGCCAGTAGTCTGGCGGATCAGCCCCAGCATTTT. As protein: CASSLADQPQHF.

This clone has more than one count but fewer than ten. The chain uses TRBV6-1 and TRBJ2-4; D ambiguous. The CDR3 covers 15 residues. Trimming stripped 5 bases from V and 4 bases from J, with 15 bases between. CDR1 is MNHNS, CDR2 SASEGT, per germline. CDR3 DNA sequence: TGTGCCAGCAGTCCCACCGGGCTGGTGAAAAACATTCAGTACTTC. This translates into CASSPTGLVKNIQYF.

The chain joins TRBV27 to TRBJ2-7; 9 bases are a match to TRBD2. This CDR3 spans 19 amino acids. V shed 2 bases and J 2 bases; nucleotides not matched to a gene: 16. Germline V lookup: CDR1 MNHEY, CDR2 SMNVEV (reference sequence). The CDR3 coding sequence is TGTGCCAGCAGTTTACGCTCTTCTAGCGGGACTCTCACCGCCTACGAGCAGTACTTC. Amino acids: CASSLRSSSGTLTAYEQYF.

This chain links TRBV5-1 with TRBJ2-5; D remains ambiguous. Germline values: CDR1 SGHRS, CDR2 YFSETQ. V lost 2 bases, J lost 2 bases, and 7 bases lay in between. CDR3 size: 13 residues. As DNA, the CDR3 is TGCGCCAGCAGCTTTTTGGGGCAAGAGACCCAGTACTTC. This translates into CASSFLGQETQYF.

To note about this clone: This likely traces to a read error, being one base from a far larger clone. This chain links TRBV11-1 with TRBJ2-2, with D possibly called TRBD1 or TRBD2 (5 bases each). Trimming shortened V by 1 base and J by 4 bases, and 19 bases separated the two germline ends. The CDR3 extends over 18 amino acids. Per the germline V gene, CDR1 is SGHAT and CDR2 is FQDESV (reference sequence). As DNA, the CDR3 is TGTGCCAGCAGCTTAGAGGGGTTAGGGAGAGGGCTCACCGGGGAGCTGTTTTTT. Amino acids: CASSLEGLGRGLTGELFF.

CDR3 sequence reads: CASSLVGREQYF. The CDR3 coding sequence is TGTGCCAGCAGCTTAGTGGGGCGGGAGCAGTACTTC. The chain has TRBV7-8 and TRBJ2-5; 7 positions match TRBD2. The CDR3 has 12 residues. Trimming cost V 1 base and J 11 bases; bases outside gene matches: 4. Looked up from germline, CDR1 is SGHVS and CDR2 is FQNEAQ.

This clone has only a few counts. In the same sample, other DNA sequences code for this CDR3. This chain joins TRBV7-9 and TRBJ1-1, with 8 nucleotides matching TRBD1. In germline, CDR1 is SEHNR, CDR2 FQNEAQ (reference sequence). This CDR3 comprises 13 residues. With 5 bases clipped from V and 3 bases from J, the junction kept 2 bases outside the gene matches. CDR3 amino acids: CASSVQGDTEAFF. The CDR3 coding sequence is TGTGCCAGCAGCGTACAGGGGGACACTGAAGCTTTCTTT.